Listed below are T cell receptor beta chains from one sample, sequenced in a study of blood T cell repertoires in COVID-19. Produced via immunoSEQ multiplex PCR; TCRdb's table is partial and in-frame only. The sample includes around 250,000 clones, about 82% seen only once; the top ten take about 5.1%. Sequenced sample: peripheral blood. The origin of the receptors is a man in his forties or fifties with active or convalescent COVID-19. Each CDR3 is given with its conserved first and last residue. The D gene is left open where the match is weak. For some rows the clone size is stated as once, few or many, or as a class when expanded; others skip it.

v_gene	abundance	len	j_gene	d_gene	CDR3nt	CDR3aa
TRBV3-1/TRBV3-2	-	14	TRBJ1-2	-	TGTGCCAGCAGCCAAGGCGGCGTTAGGGGTGGCTACACCTTC	CASSQGGVRGGYTF
TRBV10-2	-	16	TRBJ1-5	-	TGCGCCAGCAGTGAGAGTGAGAGGGGGGGGGATCAGCCCCAGCATTTT	CASSESERGGDQPQHF
TRBV19	-	14	TRBJ1-2	TRBD1	TGTGCCAGTAGTTTGGGACAGGGGAGCTATGGCTACACCTTC	CASSLGQGSYGYTF
TRBV6-5	-	15	TRBJ2-2	TRBD1	TGTGCCAGCGGATTAGACAGGGAGTATACCGGGGAGCTGTTTTTT	CASGLDREYTGELFF
TRBV5-6	few	16	TRBJ1-1	-	TGTGCCAGCAGCTTGGCCCCGAGGGGGTATAGGACTGAAGCTTTCTTT	CASSLAPRGYRTEAFF
TRBV19	-	13	TRBJ2-1	-	TGTGCCAGTAGTAAGACCCGCGGCTATGAGCAGTTCTTC	CASSKTRGYEQFF
TRBV3-1/TRBV3-2	-	14	TRBJ1-2	-	TGTGCCAGCAGCCCCCAAAGGCGGGGAGGTGGCTACACCTTC	CASSPQRRGGGYTF
TRBV10-3	-	16	TRBJ1-1	-	TGTGCCATCAGTGAGTCGAGGACTTGGGGAAGTCCTGAAGCTTTCTTT	CAISESRTWGSPEAFF
TRBV5-4	-	17	TRBJ2-1	TRBD2	TGTGCCAGCAGCTTGACTAGCGGGAGTAGGACCTACAATGAGCAGTTCTTC	CASSLTSGSRTYNEQFF
TRBV4-2	-	15	TRBJ2-2	TRBD1	TGTGCCAGCAGCCAAGGGGACAGCGACACCGGGGAGCTGTTTTTT	CASSQGDSDTGELFF
TRBV24-1	-	19	TRBJ1-4	-	TGTGCCACCAGGACTTGTTTTTCCGGGAAGCGTTATTTCTGTGAAAAACTGTTTTTT	CATRTCFSGKRYFCEKLFF
TRBV3-1/TRBV3-2	-	16	TRBJ2-3	TRBD2	TGTGCCAGCAGCCAAGGGGGGGGACCATACACAGATACGCAGTATTTT	CASSQGGGPYTDTQYF
TRBV5-5	once	15	TRBJ2-2	TRBD1	TGTGCCAGCAGCTCCGGGACAGTAGGGTCCGGGGAGCTGTTTTTT	CASSSGTVGSGELFF
TRBV25-1	-	13	TRBJ2-2	-	TGTGCCAGCAGTGACAGGTACACCGGGGAGCTGTTTTTT	CASSDRYTGELFF
TRBV19	few	13	TRBJ1-1	-	TGTGCCAGTAGAGCAGGGCTGGCCACTGAAGCTTTCTTT	CASRAGLATEAFF
TRBV2	-	12	TRBJ2-1	-	TGTGCCAGCAGTAGGACTGTAAATGAGCAGTTCTTC	CASSRTVNEQFF
TRBV6-6	-	14	TRBJ1-2	-	TGTGCCAGCAGCCTCGACAGCCATAACTATGGCTACACCTTC	CASSLDSHNYGYTF
TRBV19	-	16	TRBJ2-1	TRBD1	TGTGCCAGTAAAAAGAGGACAGGGATTTCCTACAATGAGCAGTTCTTC	CASKKRTGISYNEQFF
TRBV29-1	-	15	TRBJ2-7	TRBD2	TGCAGCGCCCGGACTAGCGGGAGTCCTGGGGACGAGCAGTACTTC	CSARTSGSPGDEQYF
TRBV6-5	-	14	TRBJ2-2	-	TGTGCCACCACTTATAGAGCCTCTGGCGGGGAGCTGTTTTTT	CATTYRASGGELFF